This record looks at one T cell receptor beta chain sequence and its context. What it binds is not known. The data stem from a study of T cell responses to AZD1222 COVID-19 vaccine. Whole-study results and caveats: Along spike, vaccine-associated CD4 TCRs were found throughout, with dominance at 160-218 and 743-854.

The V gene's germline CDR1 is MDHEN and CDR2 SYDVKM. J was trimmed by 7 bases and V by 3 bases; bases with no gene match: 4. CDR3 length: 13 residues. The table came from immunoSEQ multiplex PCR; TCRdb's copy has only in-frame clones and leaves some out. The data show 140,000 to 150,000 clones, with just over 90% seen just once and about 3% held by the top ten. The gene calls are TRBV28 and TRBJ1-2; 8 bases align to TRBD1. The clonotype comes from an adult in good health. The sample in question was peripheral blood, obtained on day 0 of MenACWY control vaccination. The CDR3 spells CASSFQGAGGYTF. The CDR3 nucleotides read TGTGCCAGCAGTTTCCAGGGGGCGGGTGGCTACACCTTC.